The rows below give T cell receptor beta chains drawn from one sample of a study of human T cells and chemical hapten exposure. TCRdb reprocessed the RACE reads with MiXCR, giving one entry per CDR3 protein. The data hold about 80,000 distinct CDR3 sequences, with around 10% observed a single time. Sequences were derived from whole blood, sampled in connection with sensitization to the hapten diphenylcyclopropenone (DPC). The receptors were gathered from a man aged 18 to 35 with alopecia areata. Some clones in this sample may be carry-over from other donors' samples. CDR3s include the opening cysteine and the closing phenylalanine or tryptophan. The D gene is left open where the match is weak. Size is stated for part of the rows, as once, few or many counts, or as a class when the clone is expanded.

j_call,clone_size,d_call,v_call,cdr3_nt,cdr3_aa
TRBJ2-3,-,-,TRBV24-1,TGTGCCACCGGCGGAGGAACTAGCACAGATACGCAGTATTTT,CATGGGTSTDTQYF
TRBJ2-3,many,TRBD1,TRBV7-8,TGTGCCAGCAGCTGGAATGACAGGGCTAGCACAGATACGCAGTATTTT,CASSWNDRASTDTQYF
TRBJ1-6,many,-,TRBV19,TGTGCCAGCGGGGACCGTACTTCTTCACCCCTCCACTTT,CASGDRTSSPLHF
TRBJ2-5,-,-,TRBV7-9,TGTGCCAGCAGCTTAGCGTCTCGATTAGAGACCCAGTACTTC,CASSLASRLETQYF
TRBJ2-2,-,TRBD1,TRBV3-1,TGTGCCAGCAGCCCCGGGACAGGGTCACTATTCGGGGAGCTGTTTTTT,CASSPGTGSLFGELFF
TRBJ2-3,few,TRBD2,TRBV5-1,TGCGCCAGCAGGACTAGCGGGACAGATACGCAGTATTTT,CASRTSGTDTQYF
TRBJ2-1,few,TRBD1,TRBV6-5,TGTGCCAGCAGCCTGACAGGGGGGCCCTACAATGAGCAGTTCTTC,CASSLTGGPYNEQFF
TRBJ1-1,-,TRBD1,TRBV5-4,TGTGCCAGCAGTCGACAGGGGCGCTTTGAAGCTTTCTTT,CASSRQGRFEAFF
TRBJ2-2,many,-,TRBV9,TGTGCCAGCAGCCCAGAGTCACCAGGGGTCACCGGGGAGCTGTTTTTT,CASSPESPGVTGELFF
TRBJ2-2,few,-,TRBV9,TGTGCCAGCAGCGTAGTCGGTGGCAGGTCTTACACCGGGGAGCTGTTTTTT,CASSVVGGRSYTGELFF
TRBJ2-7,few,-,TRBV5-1,TGCGCCAGCAGCTTGTCCCAGAAGGACTACGAGCAGTACTTC,CASSLSQKDYEQYF
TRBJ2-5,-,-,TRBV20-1,TGCAGTGCTAGAGATTGGGGGAATCAAGAGACCCAGTACTTC,CSARDWGNQETQYF
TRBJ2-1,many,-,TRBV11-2,TGTGCCAGCAGCTTAGCCTGGGCCCAAAACCCCTCCAATGAGCAGTTCTTC,CASSLAWAQNPSNEQFF
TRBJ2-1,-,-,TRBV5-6,TGTGCCAGCAGCTTGGAAGCCAGGGGTAGGGACAATGAGCAGTTCTTC,CASSLEARGRDNEQFF
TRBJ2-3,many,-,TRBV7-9,TGTGCCAGCAGCTTAGCAGGGGCTGGAGATACGCAGTATTTT,CASSLAGAGDTQYF
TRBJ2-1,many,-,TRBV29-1,TGCAGCGTGGCTAGCCGGACCCTCGAGCAGTTCTTC,CSVASRTLEQFF
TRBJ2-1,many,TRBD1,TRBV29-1,TGCAGCGTTACGAATCCGGGACAGGGATTTTACAATGAGCAGTTCTTC,CSVTNPGQGFYNEQFF
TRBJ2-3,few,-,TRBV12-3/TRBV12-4,TGTGCCAGCAGTTTAGGATTCACAGATACGCAGTATTTT,CASSLGFTDTQYF
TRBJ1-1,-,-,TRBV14,TGTGCCAGCAGCCAAGATTTAGGGTCTGAAGCTTTCTTT,CASSQDLGSEAFF
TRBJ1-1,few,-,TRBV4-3,TGCGCCAGCAGCCACAGGGATAGGTCAGCTTTCTTT,CASSHRDRSAFF
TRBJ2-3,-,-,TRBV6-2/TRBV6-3,TGTGCCAGCAGTTCACACACAGATACGCAGTATTTT,CASSSHTDTQYF
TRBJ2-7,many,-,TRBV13,TGTGCCAGCTTAGACTCGGAGGTACCCTCCTACGAGCAGTACTTC,CASLDSEVPSYEQYF
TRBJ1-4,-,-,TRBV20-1,TGCAGTGCCGCCCAAATCAAGACAGGAGCTACCGAAAAACTGTTTTTT,CSAAQIKTGATEKLFF
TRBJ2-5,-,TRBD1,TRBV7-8,TGTGCCAGCAGGGACAGGGGGGACGAGACCCAGTACTTC,CASRDRGDETQYF
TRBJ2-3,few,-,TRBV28,TGTGCCAGCTTATACCGGGACCGCACAGATACGCAGTATTTT,CASLYRDRTDTQYF
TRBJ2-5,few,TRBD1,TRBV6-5,TGTGCCAGCAGGGGACAGGGAGTAGAGACCCAGTACTTC,CASRGQGVETQYF
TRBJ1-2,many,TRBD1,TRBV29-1,TGCAGCGTCAGGACAGGGGCGGAGGGCTACACCTTC,CSVRTGAEGYTF
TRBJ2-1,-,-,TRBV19,TGTGCCAGTAGTATGTTAGTCTCCTACAATGAGCAGTTCTTC,CASSMLVSYNEQFF
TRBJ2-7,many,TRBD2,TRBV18,TGTGCCAGCTCGGGGCTAGCGGGGCTTGCCTACGAGCAGTACTTC,CASSGLAGLAYEQYF
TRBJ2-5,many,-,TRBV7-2,TGTGCCAGCAGCTTACCTGGGGGCGGGGGCGACCAAGAGACCCAGTACTTC,CASSLPGGGGDQETQYF
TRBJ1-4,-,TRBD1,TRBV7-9,TGTGCCAGCAGCTTAGCGACAGGGGGTAATGAAAAACTGTTTTTT,CASSLATGGNEKLFF
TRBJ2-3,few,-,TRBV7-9,TGTGCCAGCAGCTTAGGTAGGAAAGATACGCAGTATTTT,CASSLGRKDTQYF
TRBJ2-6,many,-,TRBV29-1,TGCAGCGTTGTTCTCTCTGGGGCCAACGTCCTGACTTTC,CSVVLSGANVLTF
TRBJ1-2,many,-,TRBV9,TGTGCCAGCAGCGTATTGGGCGATGGCTACACCTTC,CASSVLGDGYTF
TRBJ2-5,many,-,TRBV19,TGTGCCAGTTCCGTAGAGACCCAGTACTTC,CASSVETQYF
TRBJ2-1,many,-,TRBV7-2,TGTGCCAGCAGCCTCCTCCTGAGGCCGACTGCTGAGCAGTTCTTC,CASSLLLRPTAEQFF
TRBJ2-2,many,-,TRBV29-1,TGCAGCGTTTTAAACACCGGGGAGCTGTTTTTT,CSVLNTGELFF
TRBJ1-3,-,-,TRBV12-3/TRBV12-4,TGTGCCAGCAGTTTAGTTAGCTCTGGAAACACCATATATTTT,CASSLVSSGNTIYF
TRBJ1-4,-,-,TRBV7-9,TGTGCCAGCAGCTCAACCGGGGCGGCGGTTGAAAAACTGTTTTTT,CASSSTGAAVEKLFF
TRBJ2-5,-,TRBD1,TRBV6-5,TGTGCCAGCAGGGCATATTTTAAGGGGACAGGAAAAGAGACCCAGTACTTC,CASRAYFKGTGKETQYF
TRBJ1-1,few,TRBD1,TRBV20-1,TGCAGTGCTAGTCCTCCCGACAGGGAGACTGAAGCTTTCTTT,CSASPPDRETEAFF
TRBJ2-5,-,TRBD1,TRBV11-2,TGTGCCAGCAGAACGACAGGGAAGGAGACCCAGTACTTC,CASRTTGKETQYF
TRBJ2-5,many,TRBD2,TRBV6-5,TGTGCCAGCAGTCTCAGCGGGGGGCCCCGGGAGACCCAGTACTTC,CASSLSGGPRETQYF
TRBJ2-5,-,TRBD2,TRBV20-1,TGCAGTGCTATTGGCGGGAGACGAGAGACCCAGTACTTC,CSAIGGRRETQYF
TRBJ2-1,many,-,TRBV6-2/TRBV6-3,TGTGCCAGCATCAGGGGGGACTCCTACAATGAGCAGTTCTTC,CASIRGDSYNEQFF
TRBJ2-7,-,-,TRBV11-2,TGTGCCAGCAGCCCGACGGCCAGCTACGAGCAGTACTTC,CASSPTASYEQYF
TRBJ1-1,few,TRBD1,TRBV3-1,TGTGCCAGCAGCCAAGCTATCCGGGACAGGGGTGAAGCTTTCTTT,CASSQAIRDRGEAFF
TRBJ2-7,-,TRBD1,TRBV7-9,TGTGCCAGCAGCAAGCGCGTCCGGGACAGAAATTACGAGCAGTACTTC,CASSKRVRDRNYEQYF
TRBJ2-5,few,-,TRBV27,TGTGCCAGCAACGGGGGCAAAGGTGGGCCCCAGTACTTC,CASNGGKGGPQYF
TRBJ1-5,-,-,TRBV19,TGTGCCAGTAGTATCTTCTCAATTCCAGATCAGCCCCAGCATTTT,CASSIFSIPDQPQHF
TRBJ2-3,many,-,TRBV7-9,TGTGCCAGCAGCTCCGGCGGGGTGCGGGGCACAGATACGCAGTATTTT,CASSSGGVRGTDTQYF
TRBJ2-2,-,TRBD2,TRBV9,TGTGCCAGCAGCGTGCTAGCGGGGGGTCGCACCGGGGAGCTGTTTTTT,CASSVLAGGRTGELFF
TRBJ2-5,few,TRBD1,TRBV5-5,TGTGCCAGCAGCTACAGGGGTGAGACCCAGTACTTC,CASSYRGETQYF
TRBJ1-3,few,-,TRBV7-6,TGTGCCAGCAGCTTAGGGACTCCGAACTCTGGAAACACCATATATTTT,CASSLGTPNSGNTIYF
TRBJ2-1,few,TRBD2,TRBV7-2,TGTGCCAGCAGTATTAGCGGGGGCTTTTCTTACAATGAGCAGTTCTTC,CASSISGGFSYNEQFF
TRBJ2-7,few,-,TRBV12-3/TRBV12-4,TGTGCCAGCAGTCGAAAAGTGGGCTACGAGCAGTACTTC,CASSRKVGYEQYF
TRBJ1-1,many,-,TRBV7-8,TGTGCCAGCAGCTTGGGGGGGACGGCGGGCACTGAAGCTTTCTTT,CASSLGGTAGTEAFF